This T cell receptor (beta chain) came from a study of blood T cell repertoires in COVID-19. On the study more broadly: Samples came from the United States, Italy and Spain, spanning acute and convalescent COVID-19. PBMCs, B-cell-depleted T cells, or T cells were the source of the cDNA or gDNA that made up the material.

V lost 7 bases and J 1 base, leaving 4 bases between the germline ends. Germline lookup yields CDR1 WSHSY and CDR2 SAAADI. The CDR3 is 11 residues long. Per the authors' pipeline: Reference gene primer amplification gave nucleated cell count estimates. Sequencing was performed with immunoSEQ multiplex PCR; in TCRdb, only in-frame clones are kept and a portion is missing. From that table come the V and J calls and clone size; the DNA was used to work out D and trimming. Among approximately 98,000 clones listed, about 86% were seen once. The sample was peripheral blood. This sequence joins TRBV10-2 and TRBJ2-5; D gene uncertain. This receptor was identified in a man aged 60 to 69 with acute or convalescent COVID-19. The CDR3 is CASTSQETQYF. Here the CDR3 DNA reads TGCGCCAGCACCAGCCAAGAGACCCAGTACTTC.